This TCR beta chain was documented in a study of T cells expressing NK-cell markers. Study-level results: Uncertainty persisted over the HCMV specificity of expanded NKG2C+ T cell clones.

TCRdb re-called the 5' RACE reads, yielding one record per CDR3 amino acid sequence without DNA. The ten top clones account for over 35%, within a sample of some 140,000 distinct CDR3 sequences. The CDR3 runs 13 residues. Germline assignment: CDR1 SEHNR and CDR2 FQNEAQ (reference sequence). With respect to this clonotype: Its antigen is undetermined.

This chain links TRBV7-9 with TRBJ1-1. This TCR came from a woman in her fifties or sixties in good health. Input material: blood T cells: a sorted CD56 or NKG2C T cell subset, CD4+ or CD8+ T cells, or bulk PBMC T cells (not recorded which). The CDR3 protein is CASSKVGAAEAFF. The full variable domain, completed using reference TRBV7-9 and TRBJ1-1, is DTGVSQNPRHKITKRGQNVTFRCDPISEHNRLYWYRQTLGQGPEFLTYFQNEAQLEKSRLLSDRFSAERPKGSFSTLEIQRTEQGDSAMYLCASSKVGAAEAFFGQGTRLTVV.